These 5 T cell receptor beta chains came from one sample sequenced in a study of blood T cell repertoires in COVID-19. Some clones are missing from TCRdb's copy, which holds only in-frame ones; the method was immunoSEQ multiplex PCR. The sample carries 170,000 or so clones, 70% to 90% recorded once. The specimen was peripheral blood. These receptors were obtained from a man between 60 and 75 years old with COVID-19, enrolled during active disease.

The rearrangement uses TRBV3-1 (or the pseudogene TRBV3-2) and TRBJ2-2; D unresolved. Trimming cost V 2 bases and J 0 bases, with 7 bases left between them. The germline V gene encodes CDR1 LGHDT and CDR2 YNNKEL (reference sequence). The CDR3 extends over 15 amino acids. In DNA, the CDR3 is TGTGCCAGCAGCCAACCCCATGCGAACACCGGGGAGCTGTTTTTT. Residues: CASSQPHANTGELFF.

The chain has TRBV7-3 and TRBJ2-2; the D is unclear. In germline, CDR1 is SGHTA, CDR2 FQGTGA. The CDR3 length is 13 residues. V lost 3 bases and J lost 5, with 7 bases in between. The CDR3 is CASSFGFTGELFF. CDR3 coding DNA: TGTGCCAGCAGCTTCGGTTTTACCGGGGAGCTGTTTTTT. The whole variable domain, remainder taken from reference TRBV7-3 and TRBJ2-2, is GAGVSQTPSNKVTEKGKYVELRCDPISGHTALYWYRQSLGQGPEFLIYFQGTGAADDSGLPNDRFFAVRPEGSVSTLKIQRTERGDSAVYLCASSFGFTGELFFGEGSRLTVL.

CDR3 protein: CASSTGQVGTGELFF. The CDR3, as DNA: TGTGCCAGCTCAACGGGACAGGTGGGGACCGGGGAGCTGTTTTTT. The gene calls are TRBV18 and TRBJ2-2; 8 bases map to TRBD1. The length of the CDR3 is 15 residues. V lost 5 bases and J lost 5; bases outside the gene matches: 7. Per germline, CDR1 KGHSH and CDR2 LQKENI.

The rearrangement joins TRBV19 to TRBJ1-1, with a weak D call TRBD1 (5 bases). This CDR3 comprises 16 residues. Trimming removed 7 bases from V and 0 bases from J, with 18 bases in between. Germline values: CDR1 LNHDA, CDR2 SQIVND (reference sequence). CDR3 sequence: CASKSAGLSMNTEAFF. In nucleotides, the CDR3 is TGTGCCAGTAAAAGTGCAGGGCTCTCCATGAACACTGAAGCTTTCTTT.

This clone appeared a few times. CDR3 coding DNA: TGTGCCAGCAGCTCTACGTGGTTCTCCAGGACCGGGGAGCTGTTTTTT. This codes for CASSSTWFSRTGELFF. The chain links TRBV11-2 to TRBJ2-2; D not certain. CDR3 length equals 16 residues. Trimming removed 4 bases from V and 5 bases from J, with 17 bases in between. Looked up from germline, CDR1 is SGHAT and CDR2 is FQNNGV. Full variable domain (remainder filled in from reference TRBV11-2 and TRBJ2-2): EAGVAQSPRYKIIEKRQSVAFWCNPISGHATLYWYQQILGQGPKLLIQFQNNGVVDDSQLPKDRFSAERLKGVDSTLKIQPAKLEDSAVYLCASSSTWFSRTGELFFGEGSRLTVL.